This TCR beta chain is from a study of early T cells in non-severe SARS-CoV-2 infection. For the study at large: The authors sequenced bulk RNA from unsorted whole blood, leaving chains unpaired.

This clonotype was counted many times. Antigen: not known. Study-wide results and limits: Matching against VDJdb likely underestimated virus-specific expansions, favoring anti-spike CD8.

CDR3 length equals 16 residues. Germline values: CDR1 MNHEY, CDR2 SVGEGT. Trimming took 7 bases from V and 1 from J, leaving 14 bases between them. Unique molecular identifiers were added to individual cDNA molecules. TCRdb re-called the 5' RACE reads through MiXCR, storing one row per CDR3 protein. The sample records approximately 71,000 distinct CDR3 sequences, 12% to 15% being singletons. This sequence joins TRBV6-2 or TRBV6-3 and TRBJ1-6; no definite D call. Sequenced input: whole blood. This receptor was taken from an adult who was a healthcare worker with PCR-confirmed SARS-CoV-2 infection or an uninfected control (not recorded which). The chain's CDR3 is CASTRGGKSYNSPLHF. DNA for the CDR3: TGTGCCAGCACCCGCGGAGGGAAGTCCTATAATTCACCCCTCCACTTT.